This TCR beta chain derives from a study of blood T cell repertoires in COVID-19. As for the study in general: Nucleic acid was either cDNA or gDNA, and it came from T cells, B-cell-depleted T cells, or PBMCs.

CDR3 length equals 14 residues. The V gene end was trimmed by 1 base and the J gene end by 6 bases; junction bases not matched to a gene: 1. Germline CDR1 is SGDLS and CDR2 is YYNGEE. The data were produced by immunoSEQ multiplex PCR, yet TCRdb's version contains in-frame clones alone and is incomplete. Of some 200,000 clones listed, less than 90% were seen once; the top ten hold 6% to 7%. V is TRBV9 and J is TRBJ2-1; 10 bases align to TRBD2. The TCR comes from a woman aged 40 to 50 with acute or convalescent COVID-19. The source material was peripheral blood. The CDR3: CASSVRTSGNEQFF. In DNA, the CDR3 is TGTGCCAGCAGCGTACGGACTAGCGGCAATGAGCAGTTCTTC.